The next 19 T cell receptor beta chains were all read from a single sample in a study of memory CD4+ T cells and cytomegalovirus serostatus. The sort gate was single viable CD3+CD4+CD8-CD45RO+ cells for memory CD4+ T cells. Clones were read by immunoSEQ multiplex PCR, and TCRdb kept only the in-frame ones, dropping some. The sample carries about 82,000 clones, 75% to 90% recorded once. The sequenced sample was memory CD4+ T cells from blood. Receptor source: an adult in good health and CMV-seronegative.

This chain joins TRBV6-6 and TRBJ2-5; 7 bases align to TRBD1. The V gene end was trimmed by 6 bases and the J gene end by 2 bases; junction bases not matched to a gene: 3. The germline gives CDR1 MNHNY, CDR2 SVGAGI (reference sequence). This CDR3 contains 13 residues. CDR3 region: CASRWGQQETQYF. CDR3 bases: TGTGCCAGCAGGTGGGGACAGCAAGAGACCCAGTACTTC.

The CDR3 DNA reads as TGCGCCAGCTGGAACCAAGAGACCCAGTACTTC. Translation gives CASWNQETQYF. V gene TRBV5-1 combines with J gene TRBJ2-5; D is unclear. Germline V gene sequence: CDR1 SGHRS, CDR2 YFSETQ. This CDR3 has 11 amino acids. Deletions cut 7 bases from V and 0 bases from J, with 4 bases between.

V and J are TRBV7-2 and TRBJ1-4; TRBD1 might be the D (6 bases). The germline CDR1 and CDR2 sequences are SGHTA and FQGNSA. This CDR3 is 15 amino acids long. V was shortened by 5 bases and J by 6 bases, with 16 bases between the two germline ends. This CDR3 reads CASSPLRDNYEKLFF. The CDR3 bases are TGTGCCAGCAGCCCACTCCGGGACAATTATGAAAAACTGTTTTTT.

This chain connects TRBV29-1 to TRBJ2-3; 8 bases line up with TRBD1. This CDR3 contains 13 residues. Germline CDR1 is SQVTM and CDR2 is ANQGSEA. Trimming at V came to 4 bases and at J to 4 bases, leaving 4 bases not matched to a gene. In DNA form, the CDR3 reads TGCAGCGTTGGACAGGGGAGTTCAGATACGCAGTATTTT. Protein sequence: CSVGQGSSDTQYF.

V and J are TRBV7-2 and TRBJ2-5; D is unresolved. Trimming took 0 bases from V and 3 from J, leaving 5 bases between them. CDR3 length: 13 residues. The germline gives CDR1 SGHTA, CDR2 FQGNSA. CDR3: CASSLAAEETQYF. CDR3 sequence (DNA): TGTGCCAGCAGCTTAGCGGCAGAAGAGACCCAGTACTTC.

The chain joins TRBV5-6 to TRBJ1-3; TRBD1 is a possible D gene (6 bases). From germline, CDR1 is SGHDT and CDR2 YYEEEE. V was clipped by 3 bases and J by 4 bases, with 11 bases between them. The CDR3 totals 14 residues. The CDR3, as DNA: TGTGCCAGCAGCTGGAGGGGGGAAGGAAACACCATATATTTT. Protein sequence: CASSWRGEGNTIYF. The complete variable domain, with remaining parts taken from reference TRBV5-6 and TRBJ1-3, reads DAGVTQSPTHLIKTRGQQVTLRCSPKSGHDTVSWYQQALGQGPQFIFQYYEEEERQRGNFPDRFSGHQFPNYSSELNVNALLLGDSALYLCASSWRGEGNTIYFGEGSWLTVV.

The gene calls are TRBV9 and TRBJ2-1, with D unclear. Trimming removed 0 bases from V and 0 bases from J, with 16 bases in between. CDR3 length: 18 amino acids. The germline CDR1 and CDR2 sequences are SGDLS and YYNGEE. The CDR3 DNA sequence: TGTGCCAGCAGCGTAGGCCGTAAAACAGTTACCTCCTACAATGAGCAGTTCTTC. Translation: CASSVGRKTVTSYNEQFF.

The chain recombines TRBV28 with TRBJ2-5; a weak D match, TRBD1 (5 bases). The ends were cut back, 2 bases at V and 7 bases at J, with 14 bases in the middle. Germline V gene lookup returns CDR1 MDHEN and CDR2 SYDVKM. This CDR3 is built from 14 residues. The CDR3 bases are TGTGCCAGCAGTTTAGAGCCAGGGAAGGGGACCCAGTACTTC. Its translation: CASSLEPGKGTQYF. The complete variable domain, with remaining parts taken from reference TRBV28 and TRBJ2-5, reads DVKVTQSSRYLVKRTGEKVFLECVQDMDHENMFWYRQDPGLGLRLIYFSYDVKMKEKGDIPEGYSVSREKKERFSLILESASTNQTSMYLCASSLEPGKGTQYFGPGTRLLVL.

This clone was detected only a few times. V and J are TRBV6-6 and TRBJ2-7; D unresolved. Germline V gene data show CDR1 as MNHNY and CDR2 as SVGAGI (reference sequence). The length of the CDR3 is 13 residues. Trimming pared 0 bases from V and 5 bases from J, leaving 8 bases between. The CDR3 spells CASSYSQVNEQYF. CDR3 DNA sequence: TGTGCCAGCAGTTACTCCCAAGTAAACGAGCAGTACTTC.

This clone appeared once. The chain uses TRBV28 and TRBJ1-5, with D perhaps TRBD1 (5 bases). With 7 bases removed from V and 1 base from J, the gap between germline ends came to 11 bases. The length of the CDR3 is 14 residues. Germline V gene lookup returns CDR1 MDHEN and CDR2 SYDVKM. The CDR3 DNA follows: TGTGCCAGCACCGCGGGGGGGAGCAATCAGCCCCAGCATTTT. It yields the protein CASTAGGSNQPQHF.

The V and J genes are TRBV7-2 and TRBJ2-7; 10 bases line up with TRBD2. Per germline, CDR1 SGHTA and CDR2 FQGNSA. The CDR3 length is 14 residues. Trimming at V came to 0 bases and at J to 7 bases, leaving 3 bases not matched to a gene. CDR3 coding DNA: TGTGCCAGCAGCTTAGCTAGCGGGGGGATTGAGCAGTACTTC. Its translation: CASSLASGGIEQYF.

This clone was picked up one time. The chain links TRBV7-3 to TRBJ2-2; the D is unclear. CDR1 is SGHTA, CDR2 FQGTGA, per germline. V lost 5 bases, J lost 0 bases, and 7 bases lay in between. This CDR3 has 14 residues. The chain's CDR3 is CASSQDPNTGELFF. The DNA of the CDR3 is TGTGCCAGCAGCCAGGACCCGAACACCGGGGAGCTGTTTTTT.

This clone was seen ten or more times. CDR3 protein: CASSLQSNRGLGTEAFF. The CDR3 nucleotides are TGCGCCAGCAGCTTGCAAAGTAACAGGGGATTAGGCACTGAAGCTTTCTTT. The J gene is TRBJ1-1, the V gene TRBV5-1, with 7 bases aligning to TRBD1. Germline values: CDR1 SGHRS, CDR2 YFSETQ. The V segment lost 1 base and the J segment 4 bases; nucleotides outside the gene matches: 13. This CDR3 has 17 amino acids. The variable domain in full, completed from reference TRBV5-1 and TRBJ1-1, reads KAGVTQTPRYLIKTRGQQVTLSCSPISGHRSVSWYQQTPGQGLQFLFEYFSETQRNKGNFPGRFSGRQFSNSRSEMNVSTLELGDSALYLCASSLQSNRGLGTEAFFGQGTRLTVV.

This clone was recorded only once. The chain recombines TRBV6-5 with TRBJ2-2; no firm D call. The CDR3 runs to 13 residues. With 3 bases removed from V and 2 bases from J, the gap between germline ends came to 4 bases. Germline-derived CDR1 and CDR2 are MNHEY and SVGAGI. CDR3 sequence: CASSYPNTGELFF. The CDR3 DNA reads as TGTGCCAGCAGTTATCCAAACACCGGGGAGCTGTTTTTT.

The chain combines TRBV6-5 with TRBJ2-3, with D possibly being TRBD1 (5 bases). Germline V gene sequence: CDR1 MNHEY, CDR2 SVGAGI. The CDR3 is made up of 15 amino acids. V lost 4 bases, J lost 2 bases, and 13 bases lay in between. The CDR3 DNA is TGTGCCAGCAGTTCACAGACCAGGGACACAGATACGCAGTATTTT. Protein: CASSSQTRDTDTQYF.

The chain carries TRBV5-1 and TRBJ1-1, with 12 bases matching TRBD1. The junction had 8 bases not matched to a gene; V was cut back by 5 bases and J by 3 bases. This CDR3 spans 16 amino acids. Germline CDR1 is SGHRS and CDR2 is YFSETQ. For the CDR3, the DNA is TGCGCCAGCAGGTCCGGGACAGGGGGCTCCGACACTGAAGCTTTCTTT. It encodes CASRSGTGGSDTEAFF.

J is TRBJ1-5 and V is TRBV7-9; D gene unclear. Germline CDR1 is SEHNR and CDR2 is FQNEAQ (reference sequence). V was shortened by 3 bases and J by 6 bases, with 15 bases between the two germline ends. The CDR3 has 15 residues. CDR3 bases: TGTGCCAGCAGCTTTAGTGCGTCGGGGAGTCAGCCCCAGCATTTT. Residues: CASSFSASGSQPQHF.

This chain connects TRBV6-5 to TRBJ1-5, with unresolved D. CDR1 is MNHEY and CDR2 is SVGAGI in the germline V gene. The CDR3 runs 15 residues. With 6 bases removed from V and 1 base from J, the gap between germline ends came to 13 bases. CDR3 sequence: CASSRGSPSNQPQHF. CDR3 sequence (DNA): TGTGCCAGCAGCCGGGGATCTCCCAGCAATCAGCCCCAGCATTTT.

The sample holds a few counts of this clone. The genes are TRBV10-1 and TRBJ1-1, with 8 bases that match TRBD1. Losses at the gene ends were 3 bases for V and 5 bases for J; bases not matched to a gene: 2. The CDR3 totals 13 residues. Germline V lookup: CDR1 WNHNN, CDR2 SYGVQD (reference sequence). Here the CDR3 reads CASSEGDRTEAFF. The CDR3 coding sequence is TGCGCCAGCAGTGAAGGGGACAGGACTGAAGCTTTCTTT.